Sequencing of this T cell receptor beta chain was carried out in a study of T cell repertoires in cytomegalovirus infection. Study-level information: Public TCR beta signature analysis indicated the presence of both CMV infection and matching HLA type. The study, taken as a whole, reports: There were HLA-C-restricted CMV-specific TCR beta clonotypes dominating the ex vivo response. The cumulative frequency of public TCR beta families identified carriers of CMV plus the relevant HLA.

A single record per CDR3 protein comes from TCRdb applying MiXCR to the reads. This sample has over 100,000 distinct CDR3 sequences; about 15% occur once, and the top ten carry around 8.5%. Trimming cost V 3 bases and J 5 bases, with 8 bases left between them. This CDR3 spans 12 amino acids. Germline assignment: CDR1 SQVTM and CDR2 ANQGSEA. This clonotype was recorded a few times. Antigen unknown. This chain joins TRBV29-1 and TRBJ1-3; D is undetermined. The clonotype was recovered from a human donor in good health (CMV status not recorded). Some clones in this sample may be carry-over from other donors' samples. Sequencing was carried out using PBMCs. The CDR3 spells CSVDFGRNTIYF. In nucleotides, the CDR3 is TGCAGCGTTGACTTTGGGCGAAACACCATATATTTT.